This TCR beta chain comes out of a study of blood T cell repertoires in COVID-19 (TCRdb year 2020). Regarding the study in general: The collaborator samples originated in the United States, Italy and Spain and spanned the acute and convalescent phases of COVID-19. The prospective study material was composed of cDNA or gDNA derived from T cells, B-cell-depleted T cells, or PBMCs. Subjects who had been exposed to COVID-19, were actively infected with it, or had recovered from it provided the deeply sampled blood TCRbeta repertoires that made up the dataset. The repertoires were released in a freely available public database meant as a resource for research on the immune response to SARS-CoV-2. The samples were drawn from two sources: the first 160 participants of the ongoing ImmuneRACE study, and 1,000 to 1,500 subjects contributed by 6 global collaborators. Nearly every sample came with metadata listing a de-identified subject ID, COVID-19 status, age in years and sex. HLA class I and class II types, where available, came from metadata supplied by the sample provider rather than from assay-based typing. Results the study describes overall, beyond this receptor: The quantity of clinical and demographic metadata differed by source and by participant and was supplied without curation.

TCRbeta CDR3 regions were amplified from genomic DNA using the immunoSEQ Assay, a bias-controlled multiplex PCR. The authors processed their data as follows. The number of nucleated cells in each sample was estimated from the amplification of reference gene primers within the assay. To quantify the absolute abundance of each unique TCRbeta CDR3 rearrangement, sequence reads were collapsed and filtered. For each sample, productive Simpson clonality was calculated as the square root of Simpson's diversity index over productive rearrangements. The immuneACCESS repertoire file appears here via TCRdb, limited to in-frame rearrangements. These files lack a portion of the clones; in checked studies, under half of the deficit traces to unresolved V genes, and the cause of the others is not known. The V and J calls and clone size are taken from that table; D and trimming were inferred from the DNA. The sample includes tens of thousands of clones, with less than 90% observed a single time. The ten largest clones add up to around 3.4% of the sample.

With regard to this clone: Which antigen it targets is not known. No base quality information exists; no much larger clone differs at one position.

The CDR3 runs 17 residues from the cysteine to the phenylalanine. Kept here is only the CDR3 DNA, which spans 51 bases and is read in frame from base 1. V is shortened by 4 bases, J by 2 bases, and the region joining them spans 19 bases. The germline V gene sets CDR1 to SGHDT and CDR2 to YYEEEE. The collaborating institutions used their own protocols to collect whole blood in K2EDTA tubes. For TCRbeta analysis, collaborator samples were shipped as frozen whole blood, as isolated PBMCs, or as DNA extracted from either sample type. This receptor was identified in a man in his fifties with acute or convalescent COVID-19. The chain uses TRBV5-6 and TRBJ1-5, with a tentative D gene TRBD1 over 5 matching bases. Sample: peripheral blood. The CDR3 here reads CASSDDSGGEGNQPQHF. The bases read TGTGCCAGCAGCGACGATTCGGGGGGTGAGGGCAATCAGCCCCAGCATTTT. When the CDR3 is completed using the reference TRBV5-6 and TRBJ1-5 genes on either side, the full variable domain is DAGVTQSPTHLIKTRGQQVTLRCSPKSGHDTVSWYQQALGQGPQFIFQYYEEEERQRGNFPDRFSGHQFPNYSSELNVNALLLGDSALYLCASSDDSGGEGNQPQHFGDGTRLSIL.